Each of the 4 T cell receptor beta chains below was sequenced from the same sample in a study of OX40 agonist ivuxolimab in advanced cancers. This table comes from immunoSEQ multiplex PCR, and its TCRdb copy is limited to in-frame clones, with some not included. The table includes 35,000 to 45,000 clones, about 90% detected once. The sequences come from CD4+ or CD8+ T cells sorted from blood, collected in a trial of the OX40 agonist ivuxolimab. The source is an adult with an advanced solid tumor such as melanoma, head and neck, liver or kidney cancer.

V and J are TRBV7-3 and TRBJ2-2; D gene uncertain. Germline values: CDR1 SGHTA, CDR2 FQGTGA. The V end was cut by 2 bases, the J end by 8 bases, with 3 bases between. The CDR3 consists of 11 residues. This chain's CDR3 is CASSLSGELFF. The CDR3 nucleotides are TGTGCCAGCAGCTTATCGGGGGAGCTGTTTTTT.

A word on this clone: The sample carries other DNA sequences with the same CDR3. The chain has TRBV6-5 and TRBJ2-3, with D perhaps matching TRBD2 (6 bases). The V and J ends lost 5 bases and 0 bases respectively, with 9 bases between them. CDR3 length: 14 amino acids. Germline-derived CDR1 and CDR2 are MNHEY and SVGAGI. The CDR3 region is CASSPGTSTDTQYF. DNA for the CDR3: TGTGCCAGCAGTCCCGGGACTAGCACAGATACGCAGTATTTT.

The chain recombines TRBV15 with TRBJ2-3; no firm D call. This CDR3 comprises 15 residues. V gave up 5 bases and J gave up 1 base, with 13 bases separating them. CDR1 and CDR2 from the germline V gene are LNHNV and YYDKDF (reference sequence). The CDR3 DNA sequence: TGTGCCACCAGCTATACTACCTTTGGCACAGATACGCAGTATTTT. This gives the protein CATSYTTFGTDTQYF.

V usage is TRBV28 and J usage is TRBJ2-5; 7 nucleotides line up with TRBD1. The germline V gene encodes CDR1 MDHEN and CDR2 SYDVKM. Trimming at V came to 7 bases and at J to 4 bases, leaving 9 bases not matched to a gene. CDR3 length equals 14 residues. This CDR3 reads CASTDRVPRETQYF. CDR3 nucleotides: TGTGCCAGCACCGACAGGGTACCCAGAGAGACCCAGTACTTC.